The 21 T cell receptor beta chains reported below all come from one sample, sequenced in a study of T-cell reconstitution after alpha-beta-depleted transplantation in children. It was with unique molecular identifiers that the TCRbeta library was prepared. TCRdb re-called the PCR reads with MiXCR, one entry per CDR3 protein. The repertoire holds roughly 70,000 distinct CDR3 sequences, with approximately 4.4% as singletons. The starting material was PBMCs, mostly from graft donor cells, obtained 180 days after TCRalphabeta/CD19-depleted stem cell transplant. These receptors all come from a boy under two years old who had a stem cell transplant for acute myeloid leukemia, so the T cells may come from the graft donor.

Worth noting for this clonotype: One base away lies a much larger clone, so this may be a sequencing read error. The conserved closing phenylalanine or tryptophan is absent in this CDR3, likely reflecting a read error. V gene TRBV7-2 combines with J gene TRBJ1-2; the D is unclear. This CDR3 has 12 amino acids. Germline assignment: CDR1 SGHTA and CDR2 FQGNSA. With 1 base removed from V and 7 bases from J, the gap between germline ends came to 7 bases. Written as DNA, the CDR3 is TGTGCCAGCAGCTTAGTCTGGGTTGGCTACACCCTC. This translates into CASSLVWVGYTL.

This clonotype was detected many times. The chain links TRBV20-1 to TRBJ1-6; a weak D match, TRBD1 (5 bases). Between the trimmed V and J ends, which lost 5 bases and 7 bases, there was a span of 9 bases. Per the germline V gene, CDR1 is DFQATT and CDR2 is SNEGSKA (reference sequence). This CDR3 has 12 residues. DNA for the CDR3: TGCAGTGCTTCTGCAGGGAATTCACCCCTCCACTTT. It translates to CSASAGNSPLHF.

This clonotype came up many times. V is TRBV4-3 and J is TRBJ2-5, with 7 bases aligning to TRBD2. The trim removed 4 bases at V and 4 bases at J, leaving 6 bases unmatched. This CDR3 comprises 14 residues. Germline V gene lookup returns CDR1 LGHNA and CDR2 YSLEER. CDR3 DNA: TGCGCCAGCAGCCCCAGATGGGGGGGAGAGACCCAGTACTTC. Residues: CASSPRWGGETQYF.

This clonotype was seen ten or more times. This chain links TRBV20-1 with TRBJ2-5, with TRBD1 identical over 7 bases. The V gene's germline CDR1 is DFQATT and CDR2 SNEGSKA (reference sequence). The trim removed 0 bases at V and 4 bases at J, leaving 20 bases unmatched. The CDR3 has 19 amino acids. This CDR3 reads CSARDFDRTGFYVGETQYF. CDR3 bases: TGCAGTGCTAGAGATTTCGATAGGACAGGTTTTTATGTTGGAGAGACCCAGTACTTC.

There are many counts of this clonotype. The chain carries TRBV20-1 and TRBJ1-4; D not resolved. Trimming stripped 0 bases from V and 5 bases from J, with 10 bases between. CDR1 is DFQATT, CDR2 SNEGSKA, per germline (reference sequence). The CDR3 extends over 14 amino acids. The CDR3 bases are TGCAGTGCTAGAGAAAAAACCGGGAATGAAAAACTGTTTTTT. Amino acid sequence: CSAREKTGNEKLFF.

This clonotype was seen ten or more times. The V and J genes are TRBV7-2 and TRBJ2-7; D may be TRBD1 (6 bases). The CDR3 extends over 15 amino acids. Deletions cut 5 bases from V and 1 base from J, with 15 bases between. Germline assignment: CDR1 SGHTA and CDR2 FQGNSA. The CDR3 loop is CASSRSTGISYEQYF. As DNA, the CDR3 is TGTGCCAGCAGCCGATCTACAGGGATTTCCTACGAGCAGTACTTC.

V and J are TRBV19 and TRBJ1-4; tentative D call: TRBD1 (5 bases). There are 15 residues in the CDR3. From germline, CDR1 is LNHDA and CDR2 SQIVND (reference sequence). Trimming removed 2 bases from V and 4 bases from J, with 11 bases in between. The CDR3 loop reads CASSIFGTGNEKLFF. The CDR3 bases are TGTGCCAGTAGTATATTTGGGACGGGTAATGAAAAACTGTTTTTT.

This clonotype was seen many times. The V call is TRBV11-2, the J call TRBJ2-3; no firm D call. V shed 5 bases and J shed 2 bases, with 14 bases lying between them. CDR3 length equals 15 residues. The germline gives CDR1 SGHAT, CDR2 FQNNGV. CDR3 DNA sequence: TGTGCCAGCAGCCCCTGGGAAGGGCCCACAGATACGCAGTATTTT. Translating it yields CASSPWEGPTDTQYF.

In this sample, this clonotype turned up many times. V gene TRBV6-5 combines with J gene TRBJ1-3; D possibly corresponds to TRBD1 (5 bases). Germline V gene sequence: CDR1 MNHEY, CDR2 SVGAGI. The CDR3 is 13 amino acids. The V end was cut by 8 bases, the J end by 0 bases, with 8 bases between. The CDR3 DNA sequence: TGTGCCAGCCTGGGGCACTCTGGAAACACCATATATTTT. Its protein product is CASLGHSGNTIYF.

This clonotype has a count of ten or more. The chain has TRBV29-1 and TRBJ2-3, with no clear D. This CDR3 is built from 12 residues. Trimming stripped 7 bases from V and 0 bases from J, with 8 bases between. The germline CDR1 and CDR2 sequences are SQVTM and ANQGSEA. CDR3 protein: CSAKESTDTQYF. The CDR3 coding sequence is TGCAGCGCTAAAGAAAGCACAGATACGCAGTATTTT.

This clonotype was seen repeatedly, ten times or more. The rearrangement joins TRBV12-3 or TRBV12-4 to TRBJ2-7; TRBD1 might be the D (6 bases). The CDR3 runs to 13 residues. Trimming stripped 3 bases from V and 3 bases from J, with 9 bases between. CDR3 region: CASSFAGDYEQYV. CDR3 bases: TGTGCCAGCAGTTTTGCAGGGGACTACGAGCAGTACGTC.

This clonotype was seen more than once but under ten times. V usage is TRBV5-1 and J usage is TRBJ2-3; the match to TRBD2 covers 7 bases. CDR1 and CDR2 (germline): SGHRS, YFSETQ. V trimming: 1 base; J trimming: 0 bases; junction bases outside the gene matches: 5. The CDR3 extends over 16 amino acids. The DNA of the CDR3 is TGCGCCAGCAGCTTGTGGGGGGGAAGAAGCACAGATACGCAGTATTTT. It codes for CASSLWGGRSTDTQYF.

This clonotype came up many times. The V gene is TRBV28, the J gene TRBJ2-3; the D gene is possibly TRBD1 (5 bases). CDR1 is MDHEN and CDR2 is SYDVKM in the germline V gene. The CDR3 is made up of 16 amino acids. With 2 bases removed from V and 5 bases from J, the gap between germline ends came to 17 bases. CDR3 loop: CASSLRFGAGGDTQYF. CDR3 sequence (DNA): TGTGCCAGCAGTTTAAGGTTTGGGGCCGGTGGAGATACGCAGTATTTT.

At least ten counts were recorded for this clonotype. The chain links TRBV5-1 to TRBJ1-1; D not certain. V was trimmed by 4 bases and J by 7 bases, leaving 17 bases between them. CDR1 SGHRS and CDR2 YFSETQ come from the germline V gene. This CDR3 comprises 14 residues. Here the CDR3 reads CASSRNYGGVEAFF. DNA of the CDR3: TGCGCCAGCAGCCGGAATTACGGAGGAGTTGAAGCTTTCTTT.

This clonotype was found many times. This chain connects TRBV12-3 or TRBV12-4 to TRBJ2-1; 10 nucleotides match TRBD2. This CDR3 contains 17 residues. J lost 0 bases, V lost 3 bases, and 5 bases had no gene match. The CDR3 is CASSFKSGGASYNEQFF. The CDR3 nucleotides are TGTGCCAGCAGTTTTAAAAGCGGGGGGGCCTCCTACAATGAGCAGTTCTTC.

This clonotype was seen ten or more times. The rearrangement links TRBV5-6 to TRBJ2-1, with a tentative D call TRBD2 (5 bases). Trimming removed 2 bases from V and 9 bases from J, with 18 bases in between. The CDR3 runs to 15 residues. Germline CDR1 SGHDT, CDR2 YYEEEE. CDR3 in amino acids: CASSFVTRFFAEQFF. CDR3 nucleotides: TGTGCCAGCAGCTTCGTCACTAGATTTTTCGCTGAGCAGTTCTTC.

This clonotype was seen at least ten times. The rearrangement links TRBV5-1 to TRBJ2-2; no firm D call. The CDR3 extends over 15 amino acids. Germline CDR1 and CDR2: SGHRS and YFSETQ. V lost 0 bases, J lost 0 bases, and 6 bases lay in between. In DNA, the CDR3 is TGCGCCAGCAGCTTGGAGGGCACGAACACCGGGGAGCTGTTTTTT. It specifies CASSLEGTNTGELFF.

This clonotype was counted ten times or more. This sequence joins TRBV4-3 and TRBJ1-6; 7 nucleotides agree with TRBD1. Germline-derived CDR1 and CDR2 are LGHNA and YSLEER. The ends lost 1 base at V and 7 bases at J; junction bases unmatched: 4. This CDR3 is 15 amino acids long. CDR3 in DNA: TGCGCCAGCAGCCAAGCGAACAGGGGAAATTCACCCCTCCACTTT. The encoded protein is CASSQANRGNSPLHF.

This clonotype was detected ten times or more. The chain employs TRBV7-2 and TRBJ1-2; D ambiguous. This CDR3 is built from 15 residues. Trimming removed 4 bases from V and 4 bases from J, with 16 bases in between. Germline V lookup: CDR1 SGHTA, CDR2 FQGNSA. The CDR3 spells CASSYRARSGYGYTF. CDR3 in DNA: TGTGCCAGCAGCTACCGAGCGCGGTCGGGCTATGGCTACACCTTC.

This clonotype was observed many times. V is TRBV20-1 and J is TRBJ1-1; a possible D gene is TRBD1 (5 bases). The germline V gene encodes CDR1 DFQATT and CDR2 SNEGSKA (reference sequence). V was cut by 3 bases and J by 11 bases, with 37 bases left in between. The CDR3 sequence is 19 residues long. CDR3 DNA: TGCAGTGCTAGGAAGTGGGGGGGGAAGGAGGGAGAGTTTCAGTTTACGGCTTTCTTT. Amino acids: CSARKWGGKEGEFQFTAFF.

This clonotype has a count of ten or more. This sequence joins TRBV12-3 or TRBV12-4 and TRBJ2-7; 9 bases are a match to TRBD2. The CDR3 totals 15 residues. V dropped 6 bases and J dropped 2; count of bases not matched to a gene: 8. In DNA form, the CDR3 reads TGTGCCAGCAGCCACCCGCGGGGGGGTACCTACGAGCAGTACTTC. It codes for CASSHPRGGTYEQYF.